This TCR beta chain emerged from a study of Ad26.COV2.S vaccination and SARS-CoV-2 variants. In the study overall: Each vaccinee took Ad26.COV2.S intramuscularly, once or twice 56 days apart.

TCRdb's table, derived via immunoSEQ multiplex PCR, lists solely in-frame clones and lacks some. The top ten clones hold 5% to 6.5% of a sample with 300,000 to 350,000 clones, 75% to 90% of them seen once. Treatment denoted: some 20 received Ad26.COV2.S at low or high dose, single or two shots; five or six received placebo; per-sample allocation not given. Following the first vaccine or placebo injection, samples were taken on day 63. At a Boston site, the person donating was an adult of 18-55 years. This CDR3 contains 18 residues. The V and J ends lost 5 bases and 4 bases, in that order; junction bases with no gene match: 16. The germline gives CDR1 LNHDA, CDR2 SQIVND (reference sequence).

This TCR was recovered from a person between 18 and 60 years old who received the Ad26.COV2.S COVID-19 vaccine or a placebo. This sequence joins TRBV19 and TRBJ2-1, with TRBD2 matching 8 bases. The sample consisted of peripheral blood, taken in a trial of Ad26.COV2.S vaccine versus placebo. The CDR3 spells CASSGAMASGPAYNEQFF. DNA of the CDR3: TGTGCCAGTAGTGGGGCCATGGCTAGCGGGCCGGCTTACAATGAGCAGTTCTTC. Full variable domain (rest looked up from reference TRBV19 and TRBJ2-1): DGGITQSPKYLFRKEGQNVTLSCEQNLNHDAMYWYRQDPGQGLRLIYYSQIVNDFQKGDIAEGYSVSREKKESFPLTVTSAQKNPTAFYLCASSGAMASGPAYNEQFFGPGTRLTVL.